This entry concerns a single T cell receptor (beta chain). Its specificity is unknown. Produced via immunoSEQ multiplex PCR; TCRdb's table is partial and in-frame only. Of fewer than 200,000 clones detected, 70% to 90% appear once; the ten largest clones hold more than 3.5%. This record belongs to a study of T cell responses to AZD1222 COVID-19 vaccine. Study-level points and caveats: Reportedly, close to half of spike-specific TCRs are directed against unmutated variant regions.

Germline V gene sequence: CDR1 MNHEY, CDR2 SVGAGI. The J segment lost 4 bases and the V segment lost 6 bases, leaving 1 base of the junction unmatched. The length of the CDR3 is 15 residues. Specimen: peripheral blood, collected 28 days after the second dose of the MenACWY control vaccine. This clonotype was obtained from an adult who received the MenACWY meningococcal vaccine as a control. V and J are TRBV6-5 and TRBJ2-1; 15 nucleotides match TRBD2. The CDR3 here is CASSGLAGGYNEQFF. The CDR3 DNA sequence: TGTGCCAGCAGCGGACTAGCGGGAGGGTACAATGAGCAGTTCTTC.